This TCR beta chain was found in a study of CD8 T cells in ankylosing spondylitis. The TCR beta libraries were generated through quantitative 5'-RACE incorporating molecular barcodes. Each CDR3 protein gets one entry after TCRdb re-called the 5' RACE reads with MiXCR. The top ten clones hold 0.61% of a sample with some 250,000 distinct CDR3 sequences, more than 20% of them seen once. Regarding the study as a whole: Within matched ankylosing spondylitis synovial fluid, disease-linked clones were reportedly significantly enriched.

This clonotype came up many times. Its antigen is currently unknown. Germline CDR1 LGHDT, CDR2 YNNKEL (reference sequence). The CDR3 totals 13 residues. V dropped 8 bases and J dropped 4 bases, with 12 bases sitting between them. The TCR sequence derives from a male donor with ankylosing spondylitis or in good health (not recorded which). V gene TRBV3-1 combines with J gene TRBJ1-3; D remains unclear. Input material: blood, either unsorted or a sorted T cell fraction (not recorded which). In nucleotides, the CDR3 is TGTGCCAGCTCGGCGGCGACGGGAAACACCATATATTTT. Protein: CASSAATGNTIYF.